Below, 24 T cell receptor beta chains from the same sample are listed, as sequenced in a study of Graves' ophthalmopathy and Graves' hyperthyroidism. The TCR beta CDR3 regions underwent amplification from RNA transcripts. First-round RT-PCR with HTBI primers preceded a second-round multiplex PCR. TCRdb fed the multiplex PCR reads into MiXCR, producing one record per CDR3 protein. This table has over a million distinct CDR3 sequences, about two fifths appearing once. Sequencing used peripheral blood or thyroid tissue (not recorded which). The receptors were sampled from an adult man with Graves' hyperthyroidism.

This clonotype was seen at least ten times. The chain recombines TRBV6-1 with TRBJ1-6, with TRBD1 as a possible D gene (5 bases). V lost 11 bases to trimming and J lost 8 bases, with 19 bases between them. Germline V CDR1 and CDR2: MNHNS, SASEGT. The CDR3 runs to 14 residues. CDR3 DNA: TGTGCCTTTCGTAGAGACGGGGCTTATTCACCCCTCCACTTT. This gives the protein CAFRRDGAYSPLHF.

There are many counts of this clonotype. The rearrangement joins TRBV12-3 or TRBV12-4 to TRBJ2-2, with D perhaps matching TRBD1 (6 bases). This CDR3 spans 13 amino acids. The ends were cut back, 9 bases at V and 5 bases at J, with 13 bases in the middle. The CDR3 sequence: CASSLQGTGELFF. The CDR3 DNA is TGTGCCAGTAGTCTACAGGGAACCGGGGAGCTGTTTTTT.

The DNA for the CDR3 is TGCAGTGCTAGAGGGGGCTCCATGAACACTGAAGCTTTCTTT. Its translation is CSARGGSMNTEAFF. This rearrangement joins TRBV20-1 to TRBJ1-1, with D possibly TRBD1 on 5 matching bases. The CDR3 is made up of 14 amino acids. V lost 1 base and J 0 bases, leaving 9 bases between the germline ends. Germline-derived CDR1 and CDR2 are DFQATT and SNEGSKA (reference sequence).

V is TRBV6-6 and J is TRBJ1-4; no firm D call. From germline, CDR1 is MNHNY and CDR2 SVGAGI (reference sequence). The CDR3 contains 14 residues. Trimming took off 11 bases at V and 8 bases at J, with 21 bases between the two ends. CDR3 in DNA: TGTGCCGGTTCTCCCTGGGTGGGAAGCGAAAAACTGTTTTTT. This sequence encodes CAGSPWVGSEKLFF.

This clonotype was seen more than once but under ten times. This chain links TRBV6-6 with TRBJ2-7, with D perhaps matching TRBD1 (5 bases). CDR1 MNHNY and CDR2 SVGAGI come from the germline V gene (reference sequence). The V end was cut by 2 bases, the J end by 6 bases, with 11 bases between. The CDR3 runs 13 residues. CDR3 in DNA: TGTGCCAGCAGTTACCCCCCAGGGATCGAGCAGTACTTC. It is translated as CASSYPPGIEQYF.

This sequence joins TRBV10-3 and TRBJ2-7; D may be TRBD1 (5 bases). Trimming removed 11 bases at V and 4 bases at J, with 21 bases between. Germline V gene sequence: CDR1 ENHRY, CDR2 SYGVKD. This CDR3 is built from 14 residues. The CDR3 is CASTKAGQGYEQYF. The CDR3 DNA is TGTGCCTCAACGAAGGCCGGGCAGGGTTACGAGCAGTACTTC.

The CDR3 reads CARQGPNSPLHF. The CDR3 DNA sequence: TGTGCCAGACAGGGGCCTAATTCACCCCTCCACTTT. V usage is TRBV9 and J usage is TRBJ1-6, with TRBD1 identical over 7 bases. Per germline, CDR1 SGDLS and CDR2 YYNGEE. CDR3 length: 12 amino acids. The V and J ends lost 8 bases and 6 bases, in that order; junction bases with no gene match: 2.

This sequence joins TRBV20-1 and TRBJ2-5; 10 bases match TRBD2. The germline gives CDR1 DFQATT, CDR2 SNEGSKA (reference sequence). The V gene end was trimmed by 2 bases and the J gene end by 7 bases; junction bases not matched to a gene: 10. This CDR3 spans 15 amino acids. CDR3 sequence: CSARLAGDSGWTQYF. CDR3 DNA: TGCAGTGCTAGACTAGCGGGAGATTCGGGATGGACCCAGTACTTC.

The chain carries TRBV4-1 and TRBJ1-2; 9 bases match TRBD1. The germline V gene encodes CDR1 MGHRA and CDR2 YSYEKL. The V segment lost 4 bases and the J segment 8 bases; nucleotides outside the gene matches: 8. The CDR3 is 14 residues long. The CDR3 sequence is CASSLSGTGRGYTF. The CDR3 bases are TGCGCCAGCAGCCTTTCCGGGACAGGGAGGGGCTACACCTTC.

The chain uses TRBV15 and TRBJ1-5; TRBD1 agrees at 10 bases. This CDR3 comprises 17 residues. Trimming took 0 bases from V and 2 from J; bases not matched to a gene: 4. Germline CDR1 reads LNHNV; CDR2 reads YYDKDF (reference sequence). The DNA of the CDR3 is TGTGCCACCAGCAGAGATTTGGGGACAGGGGGCAATCAGCCCCAGCATTTT. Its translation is CATSRDLGTGGNQPQHF.

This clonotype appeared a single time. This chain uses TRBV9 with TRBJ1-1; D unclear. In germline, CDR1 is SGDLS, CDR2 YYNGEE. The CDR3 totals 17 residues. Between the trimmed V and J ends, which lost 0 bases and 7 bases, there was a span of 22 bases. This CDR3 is CASSVDGYQTRLDEAFF. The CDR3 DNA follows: TGTGCCAGCAGCGTAGACGGTTATCAGACACGACTTGATGAAGCTTTCTTT.

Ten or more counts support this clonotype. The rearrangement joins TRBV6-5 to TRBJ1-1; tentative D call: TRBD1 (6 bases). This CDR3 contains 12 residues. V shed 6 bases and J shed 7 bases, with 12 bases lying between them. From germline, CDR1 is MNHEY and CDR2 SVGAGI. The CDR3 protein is CASSHRQDEAFF. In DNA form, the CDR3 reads TGTGCCAGCAGCCACCGACAGGATGAAGCTTTCTTT.

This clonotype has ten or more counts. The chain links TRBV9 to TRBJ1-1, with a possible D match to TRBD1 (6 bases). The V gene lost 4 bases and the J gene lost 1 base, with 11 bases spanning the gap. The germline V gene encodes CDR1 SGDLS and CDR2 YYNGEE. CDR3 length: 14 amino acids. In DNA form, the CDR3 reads TGTGCCAGCAGCCCTCAGGGGAGGAACACTGAAGCTTTCTTT. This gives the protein CASSPQGRNTEAFF.

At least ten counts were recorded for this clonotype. CDR3 nucleotides: TGTGCCAGCAGCTTAGGGCTAGCGGGACCAACCTCCTACGAGCAGTACTTC. Its translation is CASSLGLAGPTSYEQYF. The rearrangement links TRBV7-2 to TRBJ2-7; 9 bases fit TRBD2. Germline-derived CDR1 and CDR2 are SGHTA and FQGNSA. The V and J ends lost 1 base and 0 bases, in that order; junction bases with no gene match: 7. CDR3 size: 17 residues.

The CDR3 region is CASSLSIPELFF. The CDR3 DNA reads as TGTGCCAGCAGCTTAAGTATTCCGGAGCTGTTTTTT. The chain employs TRBV11-2 and TRBJ2-2; D gene ambiguous. CDR3 length: 12 residues. In germline, CDR1 is SGHAT, CDR2 FQNNGV. V was shortened by 2 bases and J by 10 bases, with 8 bases between the two germline ends.

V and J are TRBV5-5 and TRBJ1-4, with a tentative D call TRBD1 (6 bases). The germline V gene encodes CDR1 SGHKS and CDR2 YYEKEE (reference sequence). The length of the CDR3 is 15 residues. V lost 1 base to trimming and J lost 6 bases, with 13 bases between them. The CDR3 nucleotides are TGTGCCAGCAGCTTGTCAGGGGCCCGTGATGAAAAACTGTTTTTT. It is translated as CASSLSGARDEKLFF.

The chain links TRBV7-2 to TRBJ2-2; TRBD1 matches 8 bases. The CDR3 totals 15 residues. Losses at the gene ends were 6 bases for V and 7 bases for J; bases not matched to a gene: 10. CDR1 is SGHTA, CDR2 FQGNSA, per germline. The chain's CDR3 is CASSPDRAMHGELFF. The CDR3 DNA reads TGTGCCAGCAGTCCGGACAGGGCTATGCACGGGGAGCTGTTTTTT. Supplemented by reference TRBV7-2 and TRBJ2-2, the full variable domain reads GAGVSQSPSNKVTEKGKDVELRCDPISGHTALYWYRQSLGQGLEFLIYFQGNSAPDKSGLPSDRFSAERTGGSVSTLTIQRTQQEDSAVYLCASSPDRAMHGELFFGEGSRLTVL.

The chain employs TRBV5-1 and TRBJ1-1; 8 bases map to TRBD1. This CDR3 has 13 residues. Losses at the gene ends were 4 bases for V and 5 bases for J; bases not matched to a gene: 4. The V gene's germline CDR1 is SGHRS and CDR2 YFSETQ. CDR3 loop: CASSGGQATEAFF. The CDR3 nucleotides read TGCGCCAGCAGCGGGGGACAGGCGACTGAAGCTTTCTTT.

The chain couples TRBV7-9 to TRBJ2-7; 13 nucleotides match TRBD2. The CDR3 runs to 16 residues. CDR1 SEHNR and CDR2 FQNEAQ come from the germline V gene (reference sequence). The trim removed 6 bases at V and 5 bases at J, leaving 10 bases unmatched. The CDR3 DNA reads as TGTGCCAGCAGTCCCCTCCAACTAGCGGGAGGGCACGAGCAGTACTTC. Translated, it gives CASSPLQLAGGHEQYF.

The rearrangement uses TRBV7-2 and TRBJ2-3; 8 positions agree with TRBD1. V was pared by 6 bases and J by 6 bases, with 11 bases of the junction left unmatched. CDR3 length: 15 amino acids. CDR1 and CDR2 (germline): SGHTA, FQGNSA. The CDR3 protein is CASSYAGGVSDTQYF. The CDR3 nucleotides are TGTGCCAGCAGTTATGCAGGGGGCGTGTCGGATACGCAGTATTTT.

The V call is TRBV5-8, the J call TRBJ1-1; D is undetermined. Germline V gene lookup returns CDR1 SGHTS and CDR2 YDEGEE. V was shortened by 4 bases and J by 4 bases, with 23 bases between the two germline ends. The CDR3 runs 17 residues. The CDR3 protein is CASSTRSFGAFGTEAFF. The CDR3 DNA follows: TGTGCCAGCAGCACCCGGAGCTTTGGAGCCTTCGGCACTGAAGCTTTCTTT.

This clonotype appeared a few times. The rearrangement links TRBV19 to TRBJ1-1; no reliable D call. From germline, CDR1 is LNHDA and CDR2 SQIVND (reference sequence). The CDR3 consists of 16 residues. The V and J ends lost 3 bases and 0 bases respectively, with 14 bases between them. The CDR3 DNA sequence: TGTGCCAGTAGTATCGGATCGGTCCACATGAACACTGAAGCTTTCTTT. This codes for CASSIGSVHMNTEAFF.

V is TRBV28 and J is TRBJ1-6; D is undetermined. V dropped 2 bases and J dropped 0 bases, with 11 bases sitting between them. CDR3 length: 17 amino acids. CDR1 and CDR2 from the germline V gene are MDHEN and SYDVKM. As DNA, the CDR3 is TGTGCCAGCAGTTTAGACGCTTCTAGCTCCTATAATTCACCCCTCCACTTT. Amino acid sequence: CASSLDASSSYNSPLHF.

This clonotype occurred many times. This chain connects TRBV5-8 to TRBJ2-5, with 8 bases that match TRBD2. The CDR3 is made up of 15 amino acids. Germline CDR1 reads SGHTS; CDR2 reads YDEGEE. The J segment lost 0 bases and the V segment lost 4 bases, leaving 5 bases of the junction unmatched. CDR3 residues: CASSPGLGNQETQYF. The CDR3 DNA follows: TGTGCCAGCAGCCCGGGACTAGGAAACCAAGAGACCCAGTACTTC.